Listed below are T cell receptor beta chains from one sample, sequenced in a study of CD8+ T cells in alopecia areata. Repertoires were generated with immunoSEQ multiplex PCR, while TCRdb's copy carries only in-frame clones and drops some. The sample includes some 200,000 clones, roughly three fifths seen only once; the top ten take around 5.1%. The sequencing sample was made of CD8+ T cells sorted from blood. These receptors came from a human donor in good health. Both conserved end residues are part of each CDR3.

j_gene,v_gene,CDR3aa
TRBJ1-2,TRBV9,CASSGQADYGYTF
TRBJ2-5,TRBV2,CASSEGTSGVKLQETQYF
TRBJ2-1,TRBV29-1,CSVPYMGEQFF
TRBJ2-2,TRBV5-4,CASSGWMARGKMGELFF
TRBJ1-1,TRBV5-1,CASSAGNTEAFF
TRBJ2-2,TRBV29-1,CSVASNTGELFF
TRBJ1-2,TRBV11-2,CASSYRGGLTF
TRBJ1-2,TRBV29-1,CSLRTSYGYTF
TRBJ1-2,TRBV27,CASSSRQGYGYTF
TRBJ1-1,TRBV5-4,CASSDPWGTEAFF
TRBJ2-3,TRBV6-5,CASSHLGPLPDTQYF
TRBJ2-5,TRBV27,CASSFATSGGETQYF
TRBJ2-7,TRBV7-9,CASSSRTGDYEQYF
TRBJ2-7,TRBV29-1,CSVLISGVSYEQYF
TRBJ2-2,TRBV5-6,CASSLEGCSIGELFF
TRBJ2-1,TRBV2,CGLLRGRFDEQFF
TRBJ2-3,TRBV6-5,CASSPFRGAQYF
TRBJ1-2,TRBV25-1,CASNPGTGNYGYTF
TRBJ1-3,TRBV5-1,CASSFGTAGNTIYF
TRBJ2-7,TRBV4-1,CASSQTVGSSYEQYF
TRBJ2-3,TRBV27,CASSLGALLTDTQYF
TRBJ2-5,TRBV6-6,CASSNRAETQYF
TRBJ1-1,TRBV15,CATSSGVGTEAFF
NA,TRBV30,CAWIGTSSYEQYF
TRBJ2-2,TRBV6-5,CASNTQGNTGELFF
TRBJ2-5,TRBV4-2,CASSQAFSGGLETQYF
TRBJ1-5,TRBV13,CASSLEGQPQHF
TRBJ2-5,TRBV15,CATGGPRIQETQYF
TRBJ1-2,TRBV25-1,CASSEGGHGYTF
TRBJ2-1,TRBV29-1,CSVWQDNEQFF
TRBJ2-7,TRBV5-6,CASSLGTAFYEQYF
TRBJ2-1,TRBV7-9,CASSHARSSYNEQFF
TRBJ2-2,TRBV7-9,CASSPGARYTGELFF
TRBJ2-1,TRBV30,CAWSVGEQFF
TRBJ1-2,TRBV11-2,CASSPGGPYGYTF
TRBJ2-7,TRBV5-6,CASSLGDSAYEQYF
TRBJ2-1,TRBV7-9,CASSLARGYNEQFF
TRBJ2-6,TRBV9,CASSVATGPTGANVLTF
TRBJ2-7,TRBV5-6,CASSGDARNEQYF
TRBJ2-7,TRBV29-1,CSVELADSRGYELYF
TRBJ1-5,TRBV30,CAWSSPGRLNQPQHF
TRBJ1-2,TRBV12-5,CASGQDSNYGYTF
TRBJ2-5,TRBV4-1,CASSQDEIRETQYF
TRBJ1-2,TRBV9,CASSAVYGYTF
TRBJ2-5,TRBV2,CASSEPAIEGTQYF
TRBJ2-3,TRBV4-1,CASSQEEEGITDTQYF
TRBJ2-5,TRBV2,CASSELDNQETQYF
TRBJ2-1,TRBV7-6,CASSLADNEQFF
TRBJ1-5,TRBV9,CASSVAGASNQPQHF
TRBJ1-1,TRBV6-5,CASSYLQGGRTEAFF
TRBJ2-7,TRBV27,CASSSGNEQYF
TRBJ1-2,TRBV4-1,CASSQVEADNYGYTF
TRBJ1-1,TRBV5-1,CASKGGATEAFF